This paragraph covers one T cell receptor beta chain sequence. Its antigen is currently unknown. The data were obtained in a study of blood T cells in healthy people across ages. Study results and limitations: The long-lived group displayed more naive CD4+ cells, plus higher diversity, than the aged donors did.

The authors ran a second PCR of about 7 to 11 cycles using a sample-barcoded 5' primer and a J-beta primer mix. Carrying 12 random nucleotides, a template-switch adaptor labeled each individual cDNA molecule. TCRdb itself ran the 5' RACE reads through MiXCR, one entry per CDR3 protein. The data hold about 1 million distinct CDR3 sequences, with over 35% observed a single time. Each donor's blood draw was roughly 9.5 milliliters of peripheral blood. Every sample gave at least 5 micrograms of total RNA when it was extracted. With 1 base clipped from V and 5 bases from J, the junction kept 9 bases outside the gene matches. The germline gives CDR1 DFQATT, CDR2 SNEGSKA (reference sequence). The CDR3 runs to 17 residues.

The J gene is TRBJ2-3, the V gene TRBV20-1; 13 bases are shared with TRBD2. The specimen was blood. The TCR originated in a woman aged 60-75 years in good health. The CDR3 coding sequence is TGCAGTGCTAGAGCAAGACCGGGACTAGCGGGACGAGATACGCAGTATTTT. Translating it yields CSARARPGLAGRDTQYF.